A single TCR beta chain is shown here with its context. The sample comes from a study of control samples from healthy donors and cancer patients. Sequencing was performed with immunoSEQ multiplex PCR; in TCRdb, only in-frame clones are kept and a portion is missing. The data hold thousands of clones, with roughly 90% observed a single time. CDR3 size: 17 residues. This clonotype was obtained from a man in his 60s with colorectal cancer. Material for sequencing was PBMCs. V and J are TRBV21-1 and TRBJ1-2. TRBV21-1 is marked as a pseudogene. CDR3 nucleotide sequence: TGTGCCAGCAGCAAAGGGCTTGGGCCTTCTGGACACTATGGCTACACCTTC. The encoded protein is CASSKGLGPSGHYGYTF.